The source of this TCR beta chain is a study of shared clonotypes between healthy human individuals. This clone was counted a few times. Other DNA sequences in the sample encode the same CDR3. Profiling relied on immunoSEQ multiplex PCR, and the TCRdb table lists in-frame clones only, not all of them. The table records 600,000 to 750,000 clones, about 78% of them present only once. Germline CDR1 reads SQVTM; CDR2 reads ANQGSEA. The CDR3 spans 12 residues. V lost 3 bases and J lost 5, with 10 bases in between. The specimen was memory CD4+ T cells sorted from blood. Indicated subset: CD45RA-negative fraction. This sequence originates from a woman aged 25 to 39 in good health. V usage is TRBV29-1 and J usage is TRBJ2-5; D possibly corresponds to TRBD1 (5 bases). The CDR3 DNA reads TGCAGCGTTGATCAGGGCCGGGAGACCCAGTACTTC. This sequence encodes CSVDQGRETQYF.